These T cell receptor beta chains were read from a single sample in a study of beta chain features in type 1 diabetes. This table comes from immunoSEQ multiplex PCR, and its TCRdb copy is limited to in-frame clones, with some not included. The table includes 15,000 to 20,000 clones, approximately 50% detected once. Sequenced sample: stem cell memory CD4+ T cells from blood. The receptors stem from a man aged 18 to 29 in good health. CDR3s include the opening cysteine and the closing phenylalanine or tryptophan. A D gene is named only where the DNA matches it firmly. The size entry is marked missing in some rows and otherwise reads once, few, many or a size class.

v_call	j_call	clone_size	d_call	cdr3_nt	cdr3_aa
TRBV6-1	TRBJ1-5	.	.	TGTGCCAGCAGTCCCCCAGGGGGCAATCAGCCCCAGCATTTT	CASSPPGGNQPQHF
TRBV29-1	TRBJ2-1	.	.	TGCAGCGTTGAAGTTTCTAGGTCCTACAATGAGCAGTTCTTC	CSVEVSRSYNEQFF
TRBV15	TRBJ2-1	.	.	TGTGCCACCAGCAGAGCCGGCTGGGGGGGCCACAATGAGCAGTTCTTC	CATSRAGWGGHNEQFF
TRBV7-6	TRBJ2-7	.	TRBD2	TGTGCCAGCAGCTTAGAGGGACTAGCGGAGCAGTACTTC	CASSLEGLAEQYF
TRBV27	TRBJ2-7	.	.	TGTGCCAGCAGTCTACGCCCCCCTGGGCAGGGCTACGAGCAGTACTTC	CASSLRPPGQGYEQYF
TRBV5-1	TRBJ1-1	few	.	TGCGCCAGCAGCTTGGGAATCTATCCAAAAGGGGACACTGAAGCTTTCTTT	CASSLGIYPKGDTEAFF
TRBV2	TRBJ1-4	.	TRBD1	TGTGCCACGAGGGACAGCCGGTCTAATGAAAAACTGTTTTTT	CATRDSRSNEKLFF
TRBV30	TRBJ2-1	few	.	TGTGCCTGGAGTGTAGGGGGAAGCTCCTACAATGAGCAGTTCTTC	CAWSVGGSSYNEQFF
TRBV30	TRBJ1-2	.	.	TGTGCCTGGCGCCCCAAACAGGGATCTAACTATGGCTACACCTTC	CAWRPKQGSNYGYTF
TRBV4-3	TRBJ1-5	.	.	TGCGCCAGCAGTGACAATTATAATCAGCCCCAGCATTTT	CASSDNYNQPQHF
TRBV19	TRBJ1-1	.	.	TGTGCCAGTAACCCAGGGGTCGGGAACACTGAAGCTTTCTTT	CASNPGVGNTEAFF
TRBV11-3	TRBJ2-2	.	TRBD1	TGTGCCAGCAGCTTAGGGACAGGCGACACCGGGGAGCTGTTTTTT	CASSLGTGDTGELFF
TRBV5-1	TRBJ2-4	.	TRBD2	TGCGCCAGCAGCTACGGGACTAGCGGGGTGAAAAACATTCAGTACTTC	CASSYGTSGVKNIQYF
TRBV6-5	TRBJ2-7	few	TRBD1	TGTGCCAGCAGTACAAGACAGGGAGTGGGCGAGCAGTACTTC	CASSTRQGVGEQYF
TRBV30	TRBJ1-1	few	TRBD1	TGTGCCTGGAGTCGAGGGGGCGCGAACACTGAAGCTTTCTTT	CAWSRGGANTEAFF
TRBV5-4	TRBJ2-5	.	TRBD2	TGTGCCAGCAGCGTTCGACTAGCGGGAGGGCCCGAGGAGACCCAGTACTTC	CASSVRLAGGPEETQYF
TRBV30	TRBJ2-7	.	TRBD2	TGTGCCTGGAGCCCAGCGGGAAGTCACTACGAGCAGTACTTC	CAWSPAGSHYEQYF
TRBV21-1	TRBJ2-3	.	.	TGTGCCAGCAGCACTAGCACAGATACGCAGTATTTT	CASSTSTDTQYF
TRBV6-5	TRBJ2-7	.	TRBD1	TGTGCCAGCAACTACCGGGACAGCAGCTCCTACGAGCAGTACTTC	CASNYRDSSSYEQYF
TRBV2	TRBJ1-4	.	.	TGTGCCAGCAGTGGGCAGGGGACTAATGAAAAACTGTTTTTT	CASSGQGTNEKLFF
TRBV27	TRBJ2-7	.	.	TGTGCCAGCAGTTTGAAGGGAGGCCTTGGGTACGAGCAGTACTTC	CASSLKGGLGYEQYF
TRBV28	TRBJ1-2	few	.	TGTGCCAGCAGGCTGGAGGACTATGGCTACACCTTC	CASRLEDYGYTF
TRBV7-9	TRBJ1-2	.	.	TGTGCCAGCAGCTTATACCCAGACTACTATGGCTACACCTTC	CASSLYPDYYGYTF
TRBV5-1	TRBJ1-2	.	TRBD1	TGCGCCAGCAGCACGGACAGGGTCGGGTATGGCTACACCTTC	CASSTDRVGYGYTF
TRBV5-7	TRBJ2-7	.	.	TGTGCCAGCAGCTTGGGACAGGCGGCGTCCTACGAGCAGTACTTC	CASSLGQAASYEQYF
TRBV12-5	TRBJ2-5	.	TRBD2	TGTGCTAGTGGTTCGAGTGGGGAGGGAGAGACCCAGTACTTC	CASGSSGEGETQYF
TRBV25-1	TRBJ1-2	.	TRBD1	TGTGCCAGCAGTGACTTACAGGGGAGCCCCTACTATGGCTACACCTTC	CASSDLQGSPYYGYTF
TRBV6-1	TRBJ1-2	.	.	TGTGCCAGCAGTGAAGCCAGTTTTGATGCGGTCCGTGGCTACACCTTC	CASSEASFDAVRGYTF
TRBV30	TRBJ2-1	.	TRBD2	TGTGCCTGGAGTGGACTAGCGGTATACAATGAGCAGTTCTTC	CAWSGLAVYNEQFF
TRBV18	TRBJ2-7	.	TRBD1	TGTGCCAGCTCACCACCGGACAGGGGGAGCTCCTACGAGCAGTACTTC	CASSPPDRGSSYEQYF
TRBV27	TRBJ2-7	few	TRBD1	TGTGCCAGCAGTTTACTTGGACAGGGAAAACCCAGCTCCTACGAGCAGTACTTC	CASSLLGQGKPSSYEQYF
TRBV2	TRBJ2-3	.	.	TGTGCCAGCAGTGGCGGTAGCGGATACACAGATACGCAGTATTTT	CASSGGSGYTDTQYF
TRBV7-9	TRBJ1-2	few	TRBD1	TGTGCCAGCAGCTTGATAACAGGGGTAATCGGCGGCTACACCTTC	CASSLITGVIGGYTF
TRBV7-3	TRBJ2-1	.	TRBD2	TGTGCCAGCAGCCAAACTAGCGGGCACGGGAATGAGCAGTTCTTC	CASSQTSGHGNEQFF
TRBV5-1	TRBJ2-2	few	TRBD1	TGCGCCAGCAGCTCGATAACAGGGGGCGACACCGGGGAGCTGTTTTTT	CASSSITGGDTGELFF
TRBV19	TRBJ1-5	.	TRBD1	TGTGCCAGTAGTATCATAAGAGGGGGCGGTGGTCAGCCCCAGCATTTT	CASSIIRGGGGQPQHF
TRBV4-2	TRBJ2-7	.	TRBD2	TGTGCCAGCACCCTAGCGGGGGAAACCTACGAGCAGTACTTC	CASTLAGETYEQYF
TRBV6-5	TRBJ1-2	.	.	TGTGCCAGCAGTTACTCTTTATACAGGGATTCGGGTGGCTACACCTTC	CASSYSLYRDSGGYTF
TRBV7-2	TRBJ2-7	few	TRBD2	TGTGCCAGCAGCTTCCCACTAGCGGGAGGTTCCAACGAGCAGTACTTC	CASSFPLAGGSNEQYF
TRBV7-2	TRBJ2-7	once	TRBD2	TGTGCCAGCAGTTGGAGATCCTCACTAGCGGGCCCAAGCTCCTACGAGCAGTACTTC	CASSWRSSLAGPSSYEQYF
TRBV28	TRBJ2-5	.	.	TGTGCCACCCAAAGGACGGGGATGGAGACCCAGTACTTC	CATQRTGMETQYF
TRBV28	TRBJ2-7	.	TRBD1	TGTGCCAGCAGTTTATGGTCAGGGGGCGTAAACGAGCAGTACTTC	CASSLWSGGVNEQYF
TRBV7-3	TRBJ2-7	.	.	TGTGCCAGCAGCTTAACTCCGGGATCCTACGAGCAGTACTTC	CASSLTPGSYEQYF
TRBV5-5	TRBJ2-7	.	TRBD2	TGTGCCAGCAGCCCCTCGACTAGCGGGAGTTCCGAGCAGTACTTC	CASSPSTSGSSEQYF
TRBV27	TRBJ1-6	.	.	TGTGCCAGCTCCCGGCTGGAGAATTCACCCCTCCACTTT	CASSRLENSPLHF